This entry is about one T cell receptor (beta chain). The assay was immunoSEQ multiplex PCR, and TCRdb's table has in-frame clones only and misses some. The table has about 88,000 clones, more than 70% seen once; the top ten hold 2.9%. The entry originates in a study of blood T cell repertoires in COVID-19. Study at large: There were acute and convalescent COVID-19 samples, and they came from the United States, Italy and Spain.

Germline assignment: CDR1 MGHDK and CDR2 SYGVNS. CDR3 length: 14 amino acids. V was clipped by 7 bases and J by 0 bases, with 7 bases between them. This TCR derives from a woman of 80 years or more with acute or convalescent COVID-19. V is TRBV25-1 and J is TRBJ1-6; D is undetermined. The specimen was peripheral blood. Here the CDR3 DNA reads TGTGCCAGCAAAGCTTCCTCCTATAATTCACCCCTCCACTTT. Translated: CASKASSYNSPLHF.